This T cell receptor (beta chain) was captured by sequencing in a study of cytotoxic CD8 clonotypes in ibrutinib-treated CLL. CDR3 length equals 12 residues. The V and J ends lost 7 bases and 5 bases respectively, with 14 bases between them. Germline V gene lookup returns CDR1 SQVTM and CDR2 ANQGSEA. Profiling relied on immunoSEQ multiplex PCR, and the TCRdb table lists in-frame clones only, not all of them. Among more than 300,000 clones listed, roughly 85% were seen once. The TCR beta libraries used 1.5 to 2 micrograms of genomic DNA that came from cryopreserved PBMCs. The receptor's source is a human donor with chronic lymphocytic leukemia. The chain combines TRBV29-1 with TRBJ2-5; a weak D match, TRBD2 (5 bases). The source material was PBMCs, sampled before ibrutinib treatment. The CDR3 bases are TGCAGCGAAGGGAGTACCCGGGAGACCCAGTACTTC. Protein sequence: CSEGSTRETQYF.